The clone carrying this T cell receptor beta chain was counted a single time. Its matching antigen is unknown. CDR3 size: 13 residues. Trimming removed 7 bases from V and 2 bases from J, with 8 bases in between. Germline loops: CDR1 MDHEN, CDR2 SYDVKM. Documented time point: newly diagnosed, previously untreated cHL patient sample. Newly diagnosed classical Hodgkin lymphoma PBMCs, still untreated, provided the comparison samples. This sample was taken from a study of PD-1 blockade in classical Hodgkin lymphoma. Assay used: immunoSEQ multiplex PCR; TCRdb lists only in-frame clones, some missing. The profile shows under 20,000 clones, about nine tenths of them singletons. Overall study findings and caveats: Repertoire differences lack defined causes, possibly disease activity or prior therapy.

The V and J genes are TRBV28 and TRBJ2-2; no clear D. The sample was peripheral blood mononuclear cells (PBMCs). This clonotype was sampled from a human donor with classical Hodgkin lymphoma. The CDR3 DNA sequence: TGTGCCAGCACACCCCACAACACCGGGGAGCTGTTTTTT. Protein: CASTPHNTGELFF. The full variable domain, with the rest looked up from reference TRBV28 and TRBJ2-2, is DVKVTQSSRYLVKRTGEKVFLECVQDMDHENMFWYRQDPGLGLRLIYFSYDVKMKEKGDIPEGYSVSREKKERFSLILESASTNQTSMYLCASTPHNTGELFFGEGSRLTVL.